One and the same sample provided the 7 T cell receptor beta chains below, sequenced in a study of patients and donors after allogeneic stem cell transplantation. TCRdb used MiXCR to reprocess the RT-PCR reads, holding one entry per CDR3 protein. This sample has about 89,000 distinct CDR3 sequences, with approximately 49% found just once. Specimen: blood, either unsorted or a sorted T cell fraction (not recorded which). These TCRs come from a human donor who was either an allogeneic HSCT recipient or a stem cell or donor lymphocyte infusion donor (not recorded which). It is not recorded whose cells these are; they may come from a transplant donor.

The genes are TRBV7-9 and TRBJ1-2, with unresolved D. Trimming shortened V by 6 bases and J by 4 bases, and 12 bases separated the two germline ends. The CDR3 is 13 amino acids. From germline, CDR1 is SEHNR and CDR2 FQNEAQ (reference sequence). CDR3 residues: CASSQQGGYGYTF. CDR3 nucleotides: TGTGCCAGCAGTCAACAAGGAGGCTATGGCTACACCTTC.

J is TRBJ2-2 and V is TRBV24-1, with a possible D match to TRBD1 (6 bases). Germline lookup yields CDR1 KGHDR and CDR2 SFDVKD. Trimming shortened V by 4 bases and J by 8 bases, and 10 bases separated the two germline ends. The CDR3 spans 13 residues. The CDR3 sequence is CATSELQGGELFF. In nucleotides, the CDR3 is TGTGCCACCAGTGAATTACAGGGAGGGGAGCTGTTTTTT.

The V and J genes are TRBV29-1 and TRBJ1-1; the D is unclear. The CDR3 is made up of 12 amino acids. Germline CDR1 SQVTM, CDR2 ANQGSEA. V gave up 4 bases and J gave up 1 base, with 7 bases separating them. The CDR3 region is CSVVGRNTEAFF. The CDR3 DNA is TGCAGCGTTGTAGGGAGGAACACTGAAGCTTTCTTT.

The chain couples TRBV9 to TRBJ1-1; unclear D gene. The CDR3 consists of 14 residues. The germline V gene has CDR1 SGDLS and CDR2 YYNGEE. V lost 4 bases, J lost 1 base, and 11 bases lay in between. The CDR3 spells CASSQITTNTEAFF. The CDR3 DNA reads as TGTGCCAGCAGCCAAATTACAACGAACACTGAAGCTTTCTTT. Together with reference TRBV9 and TRBJ1-1, the CDR3 gives the full variable domain: DSGVTQTPKHLITATGQRVTLRCSPRSGDLSVYWYQQSLDQGLQFLIQYYNGEERAKGNILERFSAQQFPDLHSELNLSSLELGDSALYFCASSQITTNTEAFFGQGTRLTVV.

This clonotype came up once. The chain couples TRBV28 to TRBJ1-1; 7 bases align to TRBD1. J lost 4 bases, V lost 5 bases, and 16 bases had no gene match. Germline V gene lookup returns CDR1 MDHEN and CDR2 SYDVKM. This CDR3 spans 17 amino acids. Here the CDR3 reads CASSAFGQAAVSTEAFF. The CDR3 DNA reads as TGTGCCAGCAGTGCGTTCGGACAGGCCGCAGTGAGCACTGAAGCTTTCTTT.

The chain carries TRBV12-3 or TRBV12-4 and TRBJ1-6, with D uncertain. This CDR3 contains 11 residues. V lost 6 bases to trimming and J lost 8 bases, with 5 bases between them. CDR3 sequence: CASRRDSPLHF. The CDR3 nucleotides are TGTGCCAGCAGGCGCGATTCACCCCTCCACTTT.

The rearrangement uses TRBV20-1 and TRBJ1-2; D remains unclear. This CDR3 region has 15 residues. V lost 1 base and J lost 4, with 16 bases in between. Germline lookup yields CDR1 DFQATT and CDR2 SNEGSKA (reference sequence). For the CDR3, the DNA is TGCAGTGCTAGAGGTGGCGAGGGAACTAGCTATGGCTACACCTTC. Translation gives CSARGGEGTSYGYTF.